This T cell receptor (beta chain) comes out of a study of blood T cell repertoires in COVID-19. Background on the study: PBMCs, B-cell-depleted T cells, or T cells were the source of the cDNA or gDNA that made up the material.

The V gene's germline CDR1 is KGHSY and CDR2 FQNENV. The germline V and J ends were trimmed by 6 bases and 7 bases, with 13 bases remaining between them. This CDR3 comprises 13 residues. Data came from immunoSEQ multiplex PCR; TCRdb stores just in-frame clones and leaves some out. The data contain some 250,000 clones, approximately 83% of them singletons. The sample consisted of peripheral blood. V and J are TRBV16 and TRBJ1-5; a weak D match, TRBD1 (5 bases). This clonotype originated in a middle-aged man with acute or convalescent COVID-19. CDR3 sequence: CASSPSQGQPQHF. In nucleotides, the CDR3 is TGTGCCAGCAGTCCATCCCAGGGCCAGCCCCAGCATTTT.